A single sample gave rise to the 14 T cell receptor beta chains below, sequenced in a study of shared clonotypes between healthy human individuals (dated by TCRdb to 2018 to 2021). The library was obtained by the immunoSEQ multiplex PCR assay. This immuneACCESS table, as held by TCRdb, lists in-frame sequences with V and J called but not all clones. Of the missing ones, under half trace to an unresolved V gene in checked studies; the others have no known cause. For this sample the table gives about 470,000 clones, of which around 79% were detected only once. The ten largest clones capture roughly an eighth of the sample. Sequenced sample: PBMCs. The receptors were gathered from a woman aged 40 to 50 in good health. Some clones in this sample may be carry-over from other donors' samples.

The gene calls are TRBV4-2 and TRBJ2-1, with 12 bases matching TRBD2. Germline values: CDR1 LGHNA, CDR2 YNFKEQ. This CDR3 region has 18 residues. V lost 0 bases and J lost 7; bases outside the gene matches: 10. CDR3 in DNA: TGTGCCAGCAGCCAAGAGCCCACTGGGACTAGCGGGTATAATGAGCAGTTCTTC. Translated, it gives CASSQEPTGTSGYNEQFF.

V gene TRBV18 combines with J gene TRBJ2-7, with a possible D match to TRBD2 (5 bases). V was shortened by 3 bases and J by 5 bases, with 17 bases between the two germline ends. Germline V gene data show CDR1 as KGHSH and CDR2 as LQKENI. The CDR3 has 15 amino acids. The DNA of the CDR3 is TGTGCCAGCTCACCTTCGGGGTCAGAGCCCCACGAGCAGTACTTC. It codes for CASSPSGSEPHEQYF.

By share of the sample, this clone is medium-sized. The chain couples TRBV7-2 to TRBJ2-7, with no clear D. With 2 bases removed from V and 4 bases from J, the gap between germline ends came to 18 bases. Per germline, CDR1 SGHTA and CDR2 FQGNSA. CDR3 length: 16 amino acids. The CDR3 nucleotides are TGTGCCAGCAGCTTAATTTCGGGCGGCCCTTTTTACGAGCAGTACTTC. It translates to CASSLISGGPFYEQYF.

The chain recombines TRBV28 with TRBJ1-2; D gene uncertain. The germline gives CDR1 MDHEN, CDR2 SYDVKM. CDR3 length: 11 amino acids. V was pared by 5 bases and J by 5 bases, with 6 bases between. The CDR3 reads CASSTGYGYTF. The DNA of the CDR3 is TGTGCCAGCAGTACGGGATATGGCTACACCTTC.

The chain combines TRBV10-1 with TRBJ2-1; D is perhaps TRBD1 or TRBD2 (6 bases each). This CDR3 is 13 amino acids long. Trimming shortened V by 10 bases and J by 8 bases, and 18 bases separated the two germline ends. CDR1 is WNHNN and CDR2 is SYGVQD in the germline V gene (reference sequence). CDR3 amino acids: CANRNSGGDEQFF. DNA for the CDR3: TGCGCCAACCGGAATTCCGGGGGCGATGAGCAGTTCTTC.

This clone came up a few times. V and J are TRBV4-2 and TRBJ2-1; D remains ambiguous. Germline loops: CDR1 LGHNA, CDR2 YNFKEQ. V lost 0 bases, J lost 5 bases, and 11 bases lay in between. This CDR3 is 15 amino acids long. The CDR3 is CASSQDGNSHNEQFF. CDR3 in DNA: TGTGCCAGCAGCCAAGATGGGAATAGCCACAATGAGCAGTTCTTC.

V usage is TRBV11-3 and J usage is TRBJ2-1; D unclear. The germline V and J ends were trimmed by 1 base and 1 base, with 5 bases remaining between them. Germline assignment: CDR1 SGHNT and CDR2 YENEEA. There are 14 residues in the CDR3. CDR3 in amino acids: CASSLGRSYNEQFF. In DNA form, the CDR3 reads TGTGCCAGCAGCTTAGGTCGGTCCTACAATGAGCAGTTCTTC.

The V and J genes are TRBV29-1 and TRBJ2-6, with 14 bases fitting TRBD2. The V and J ends lost 1 base and 0 bases, in that order; junction bases with no gene match: 5. Germline V gene sequence: CDR1 SQVTM, CDR2 ANQGSEA. The CDR3 consists of 19 residues. CDR3 amino acids: CSVEALGTSGSSGANVLTF. The CDR3 DNA follows: TGCAGCGTTGAAGCCTTAGGGACTAGCGGGAGCTCTGGGGCCAACGTCCTGACTTTC.

The chain is built from TRBV7-9 and TRBJ1-4; tentatively, D is TRBD1 (6 bases). The CDR3 is 16 residues long. Deletions cut 5 bases from V and 7 bases from J, with 20 bases between. In germline, CDR1 is SEHNR, CDR2 FQNEAQ (reference sequence). For the CDR3, the DNA is TGTGCCAGCAGCCAACGGGGGGCCAGCGGGAGTGAAAAACTGTTTTTT. This codes for CASSQRGASGSEKLFF.

This clone was detected once. The CDR3 coding sequence is TGCAGCGTTGAAAGGGGACTAGCACGGCAATATGAGCAGTTCTTC. Protein: CSVERGLARQYEQFF. The chain couples TRBV29-1 to TRBJ2-1; 9 positions match TRBD2. The CDR3 totals 15 residues. Germline V lookup: CDR1 SQVTM, CDR2 ANQGSEA. V trimming: 2 bases; J trimming: 8 bases; junction bases outside the gene matches: 10.

A word on this clone: A read error is likely, as this CDR3 ends without the conserved phenylalanine or tryptophan. The chain uses TRBV30 and TRBJ2-7; D is possibly TRBD1 or TRBD2 (5 bases each). Between the trimmed V and J ends, which lost 3 bases and 3 bases, there was a span of 15 bases. CDR1 is GTSNPN and CDR2 is SVGIG in the germline V gene (reference sequence). This CDR3 contains 14 residues. The CDR3 DNA follows: TGTGCCTGGAGAGGGACGGGAACCGTCTACGAGCAGTACTCC. It encodes CAWRGTGTVYEQYS.

This rearrangement joins TRBV19 to TRBJ2-1; 11 positions match TRBD2. The CDR3 runs to 13 residues. The germline V gene has CDR1 LNHDA and CDR2 SQIVND (reference sequence). J gave up 4 bases and V 9 bases, and 2 bases lay outside the gene matches. DNA of the CDR3: TGTGCCAGCACTAGCGGGGGTTACAATGAGCAGTTCTTC. Translated: CASTSGGYNEQFF.

This clone was counted a single time. This chain links TRBV11-1 with TRBJ1-1, with D possibly TRBD1 on 6 matching bases. Germline V gene lookup returns CDR1 SGHAT and CDR2 FQDESV (reference sequence). This CDR3 has 16 residues. The V end was cut by 5 bases, the J end by 2 bases, with 18 bases between. This CDR3 is CASSGPDRTRNTEAFF. The CDR3 DNA reads as TGTGCCAGCAGCGGACCAGACAGGACTCGCAACACTGAAGCTTTCTTT.

This chain uses TRBV29-1 with TRBJ2-3; D may correspond to TRBD1 or TRBD2 (5 bases each). The V end was cut by 2 bases, the J end by 2 bases, with 17 bases between. Germline CDR1 and CDR2: SQVTM and ANQGSEA. The CDR3 is made up of 16 amino acids. The CDR3 here is CSVERGPKMLTDTQYF. CDR3 nucleotide sequence: TGCAGCGTTGAAAGGGGACCCAAAATGCTCACAGATACGCAGTATTTT.